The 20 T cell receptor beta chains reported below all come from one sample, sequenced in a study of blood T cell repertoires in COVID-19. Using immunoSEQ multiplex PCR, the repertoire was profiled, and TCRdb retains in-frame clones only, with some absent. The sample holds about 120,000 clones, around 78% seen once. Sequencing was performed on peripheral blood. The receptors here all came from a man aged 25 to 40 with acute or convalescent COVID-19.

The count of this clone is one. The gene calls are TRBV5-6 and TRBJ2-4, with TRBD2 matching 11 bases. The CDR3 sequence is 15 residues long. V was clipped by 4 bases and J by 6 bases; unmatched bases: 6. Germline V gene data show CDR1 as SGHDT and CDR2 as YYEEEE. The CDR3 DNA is TGTGCCAGCAGCCGTTTAGCGGGAGGGATAAACATTCAGTACTTC. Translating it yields CASSRLAGGINIQYF.

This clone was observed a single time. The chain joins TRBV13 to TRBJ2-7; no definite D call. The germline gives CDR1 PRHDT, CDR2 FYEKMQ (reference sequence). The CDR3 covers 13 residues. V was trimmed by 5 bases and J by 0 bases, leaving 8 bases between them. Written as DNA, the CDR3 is TGTGCCAGCAGCGATACAGACTCCTACGAGCAGTACTTC. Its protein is CASSDTDSYEQYF.

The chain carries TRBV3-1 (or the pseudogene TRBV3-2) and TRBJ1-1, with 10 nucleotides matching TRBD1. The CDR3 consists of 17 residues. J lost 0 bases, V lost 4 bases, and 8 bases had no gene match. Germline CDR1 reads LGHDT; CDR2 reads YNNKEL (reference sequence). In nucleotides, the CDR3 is TGTGCCAGCAGCCCTCCCCGGGACAGGGGTATGAACACTGAAGCTTTCTTT. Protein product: CASSPPRDRGMNTEAFF.

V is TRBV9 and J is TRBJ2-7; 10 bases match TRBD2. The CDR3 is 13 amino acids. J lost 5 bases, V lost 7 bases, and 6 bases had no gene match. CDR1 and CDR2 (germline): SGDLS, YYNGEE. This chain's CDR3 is CASGGLADNEQYF. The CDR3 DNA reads TGTGCCAGCGGCGGACTAGCGGACAACGAGCAGTACTTC.

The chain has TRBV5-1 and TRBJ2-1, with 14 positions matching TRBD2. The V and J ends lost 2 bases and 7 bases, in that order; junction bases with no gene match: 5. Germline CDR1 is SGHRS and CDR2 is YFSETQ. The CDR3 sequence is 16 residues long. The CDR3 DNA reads TGCGCCAGCAGCTTATACGGGACTAGCGGGAGAAATGAGCAGTTCTTC. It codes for CASSLYGTSGRNEQFF.

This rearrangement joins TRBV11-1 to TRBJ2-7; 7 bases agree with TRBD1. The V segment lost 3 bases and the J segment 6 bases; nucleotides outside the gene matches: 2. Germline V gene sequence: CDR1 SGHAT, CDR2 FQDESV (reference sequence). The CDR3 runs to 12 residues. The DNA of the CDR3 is TGTGCCAGCAGCTTTACAGGGGTCGAGCAGTACTTC. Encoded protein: CASSFTGVEQYF. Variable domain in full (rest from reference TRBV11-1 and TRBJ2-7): EAEVAQSPRYKITEKSQAVAFWCDPISGHATLYWYRQILGQGPELLVQFQDESVVDDSQLPKDRFSAERLKGVDSTLKIQPAELGDSAMYLCASSFTGVEQYFGPGTRLTVT.

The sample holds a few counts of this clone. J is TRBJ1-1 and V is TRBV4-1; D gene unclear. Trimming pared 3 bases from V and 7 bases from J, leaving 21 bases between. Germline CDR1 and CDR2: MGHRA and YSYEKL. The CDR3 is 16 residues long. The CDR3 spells CASSHEGLGRDLEAFF. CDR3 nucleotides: TGCGCCAGCAGCCATGAAGGGTTGGGGAGAGACCTTGAAGCTTTCTTT.

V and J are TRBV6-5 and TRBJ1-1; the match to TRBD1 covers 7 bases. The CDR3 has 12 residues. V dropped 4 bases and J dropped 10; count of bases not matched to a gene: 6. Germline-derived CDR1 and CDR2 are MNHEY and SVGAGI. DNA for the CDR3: TGTGCCAGCAGTTTGGACAGGCCTGGAGCTTTCTTT. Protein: CASSLDRPGAFF.

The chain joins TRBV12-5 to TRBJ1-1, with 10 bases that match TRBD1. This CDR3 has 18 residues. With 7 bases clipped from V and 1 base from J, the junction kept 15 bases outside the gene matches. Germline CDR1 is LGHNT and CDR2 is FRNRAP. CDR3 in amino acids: CASAVDRGPTLPNTEAFF. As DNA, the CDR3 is TGTGCTAGTGCCGTAGACAGGGGGCCTACTTTACCGAACACTGAAGCTTTCTTT.

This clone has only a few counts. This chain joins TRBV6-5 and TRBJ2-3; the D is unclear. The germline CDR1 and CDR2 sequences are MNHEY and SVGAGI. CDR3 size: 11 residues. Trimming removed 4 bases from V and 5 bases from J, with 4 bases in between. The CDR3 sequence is CASSLLDTQYF. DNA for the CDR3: TGTGCCAGCAGTTTATTAGATACGCAGTATTTT.

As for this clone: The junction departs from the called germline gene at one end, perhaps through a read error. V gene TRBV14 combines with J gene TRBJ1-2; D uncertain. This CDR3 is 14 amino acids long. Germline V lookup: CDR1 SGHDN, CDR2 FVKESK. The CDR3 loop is CASSRAAGPIILRF. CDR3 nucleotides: TGTGCCAGCAGTCGCGCAGCGGGTCCCATTATTCTACGCTTC.

The CDR3 loop reads CASGLGTGEIGELFF. The CDR3 DNA reads TGTGCTAGTGGTTTGGGGACAGGGGAGATCGGGGAGCTGTTTTTT. The chain is built from TRBV12-5 and TRBJ2-2, with 9 bases matching TRBD1. Losses at the gene ends were 1 base for V and 7 bases for J; bases not matched to a gene: 4. Germline CDR1 and CDR2: LGHNT and FRNRAP. The CDR3 has 15 residues.

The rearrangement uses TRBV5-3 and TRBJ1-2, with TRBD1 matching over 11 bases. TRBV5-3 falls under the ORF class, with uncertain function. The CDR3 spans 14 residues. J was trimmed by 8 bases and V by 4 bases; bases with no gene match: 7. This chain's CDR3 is CARSGGQGARGYTF. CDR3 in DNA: TGTGCCAGAAGCGGCGGACAGGGGGCCAGGGGCTACACCTTC.

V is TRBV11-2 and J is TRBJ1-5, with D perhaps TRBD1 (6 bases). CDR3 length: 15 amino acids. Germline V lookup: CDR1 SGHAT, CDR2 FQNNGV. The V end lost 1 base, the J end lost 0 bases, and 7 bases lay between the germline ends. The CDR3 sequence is CASSLGTDSNQPQHF. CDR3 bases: TGTGCCAGCAGCTTAGGGACAGATAGCAATCAGCCCCAGCATTTT.

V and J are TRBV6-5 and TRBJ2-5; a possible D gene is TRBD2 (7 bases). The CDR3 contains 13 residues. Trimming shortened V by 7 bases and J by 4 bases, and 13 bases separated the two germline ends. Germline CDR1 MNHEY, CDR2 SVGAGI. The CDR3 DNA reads TGTGCCAGCATGACGAGGGGGGGAGAGACCCAGTACTTC. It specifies CASMTRGGETQYF.

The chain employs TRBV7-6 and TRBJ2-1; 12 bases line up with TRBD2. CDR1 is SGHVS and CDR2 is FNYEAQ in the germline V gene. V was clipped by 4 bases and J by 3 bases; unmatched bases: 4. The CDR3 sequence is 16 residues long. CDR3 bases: TGTGCCAGCAGCTCCGGACTAGCGGGAAACTACAATGAGCAGTTCTTC. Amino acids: CASSSGLAGNYNEQFF.

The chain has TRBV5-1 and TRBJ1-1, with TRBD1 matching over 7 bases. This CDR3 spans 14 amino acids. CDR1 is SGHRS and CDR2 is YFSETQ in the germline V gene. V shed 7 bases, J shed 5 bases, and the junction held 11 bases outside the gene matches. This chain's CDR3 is CASGHTGEETEAFF. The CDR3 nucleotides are TGCGCCAGCGGCCATACAGGGGAGGAAACTGAAGCTTTCTTT.

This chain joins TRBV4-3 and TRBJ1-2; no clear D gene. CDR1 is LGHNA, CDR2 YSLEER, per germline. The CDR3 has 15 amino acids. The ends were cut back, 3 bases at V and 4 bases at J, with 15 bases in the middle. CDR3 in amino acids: CASSQLEGAVYGYTF. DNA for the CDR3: TGCGCCAGCAGCCAGCTCGAGGGCGCGGTCTATGGCTACACCTTC.

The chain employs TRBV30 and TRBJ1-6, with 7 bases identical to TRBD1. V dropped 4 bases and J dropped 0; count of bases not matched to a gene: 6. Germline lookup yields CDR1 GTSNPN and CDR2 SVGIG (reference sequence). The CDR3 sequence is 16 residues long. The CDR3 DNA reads TGTGCCTGGAAGGGACAGTCAAGCTCCTATAATTCACCCCTCCACTTT. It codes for CAWKGQSSSYNSPLHF. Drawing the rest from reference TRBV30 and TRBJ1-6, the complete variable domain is SQTIHQWPATLVQPVGSPLSLECTVEGTSNPNLYWYRQAAGRGLQLLFYSVGIGQISSEVPQNLSASRPQDRQFILSSKKLLLSDSGFYLCAWKGQSSSYNSPLHFGNGTRLTVT.

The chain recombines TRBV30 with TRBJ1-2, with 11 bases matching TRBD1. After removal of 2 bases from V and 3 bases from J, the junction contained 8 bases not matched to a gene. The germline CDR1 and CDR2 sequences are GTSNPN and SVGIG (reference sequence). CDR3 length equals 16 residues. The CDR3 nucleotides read TGTGCCTGGAGTTTCGGCGGGACAGGGGGACACTATGGCTACACCTTC. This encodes CAWSFGGTGGHYGYTF. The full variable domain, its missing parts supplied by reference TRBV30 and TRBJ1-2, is SQTIHQWPATLVQPVGSPLSLECTVEGTSNPNLYWYRQAAGRGLQLLFYSVGIGQISSEVPQNLSASRPQDRQFILSSKKLLLSDSGFYLCAWSFGGTGGHYGYTFGSGTRLTVV.